The clone carrying this T cell receptor (beta chain) was detected only a few times. The source of the sample is a study of T cells after yellow fever vaccination. Germline CDR1 SGHAT, CDR2 FQNNGV. The CDR3 loop spans 12 amino acids. V lost 3 bases to trimming and J lost 5 bases, with 7 bases between them. TCRdb re-analysed the 5' RACE reads in MiXCR, keeping a single row per CDR3 protein. The sample contains 500,000 to 700,000 distinct CDR3 sequences, roughly 21% of which appear only once. Sequenced here: PBMCs, sampled 15 days after the yellow fever booster vaccination. This receptor was identified in a young man who received the YFV17D yellow fever vaccine. This sequence joins TRBV11-2 and TRBJ2-5; unclear D gene. DNA of the CDR3: TGTGCCAGCAGCTTTATTCGGGAGACCCAGTACTTC. Its protein product is CASSFIRETQYF.